The clone carrying this T cell receptor (beta chain) was observed a few times. What it binds is not known. At the time of sampling, donors were nominally healthy, though unrecorded immune exposures were likely. The CDR3 has 14 residues. Trimming cost V 0 bases and J 10 bases; bases outside gene matches: 4. Per germline, CDR1 SEHNR and CDR2 FQNEAQ (reference sequence). The PCR contained 60 Vbeta and 13 Jbeta primers. Per the original methods: An analysis performed later counted 70 million to 90 million unique TCR beta chains (approximately 11 million of them shared). The data were produced by immunoSEQ multiplex PCR, yet TCRdb's version contains in-frame clones alone and is incomplete. The V and J calls and clone size are taken from that table; D and trimming were inferred from the DNA. The table shows a few hundred thousand clones, with approximately 68% occurring only once. The data were obtained in a study of cytomegalovirus exposure and HLA in healthy donors. Study observations and caveats: The study flagged around 160 TCR beta chains as cytomegalovirus-associated.

The V and J genes are TRBV7-9 and TRBJ2-1; 9 bases line up with TRBD1. Sample: PBMCs. This sequence was found in a woman in her twenties or thirties in good health and CMV-seronegative. CDR3 nucleotides: TGTGCCAGCAGCTTAGCTAACAGGGGGCTCGAGCAGTTCTTC. It is translated as CASSLANRGLEQFF.